Listed here is a single T cell receptor (beta chain). No antigen is known for it. Base-call qualities are not available, and no considerably larger clone is one nucleotide away. Genomic DNA was isolated using the Qiagen DNeasy kit from unsorted PBMCs as well as from negatively selected CD4+ and CD8+ fractions. TCR beta CDR3 regions were subjected to amplification by immunoSEQ multiplex PCR with primers that anneal to V and J segments. A synthetic immune receptor repertoire was used to minimize amplification bias, and any remaining bias was removed computationally after sequencing. The study's own analysis went as follows. Repertoire diversity was quantified as the Shannon entropy index using custom Python scripts. The unsorted, CD4+ and CD8+ repertoires were each analyzed separately, with the exception of combined analyses, where CD4+ and CD8+ sequences were merged in silico. A clone was considered expanded if an increase in frequency of at least 2-fold after treatment relative to C1D1 was found, and a pseudocount of 0.5 was applied to clones undetected at baseline. Singleton clones were defined as clones with 0 or 1 copy at C1D1, and non-singleton clones were defined as clones with 2 or more copies. By matching protein sequences in sorted samples from the same patient, clones expanded in unsorted samples were annotated as CD4+, CD8+ or unknown. Wilcoxon tests on paired samples were used to test diversity changes from C1D1 to C4D1. Imported from immuneACCESS, the table was reduced by TCRdb to in-frame sequences with V and J called. These copies leave out some clones; in studies compared against another copy, an unresolved V gene accounts for under half, and the cause of the remainder is not known. V, J and clone size reflect that table, while D and trimming were determined from the DNA. Across this sample there are more than 20,000 clones, with 72% seen only once. The ten largest clones represent 0.95% to 1.5% of the sample.

The sample's time point, from its label and the paper: cycle 4 day 1 (C4D1), after more than five weeks of nivolumab. Every trial patient had relapsed after autologous stem cell transplantation, and cohorts A, B and C differed in prior brentuximab vedotin exposure. A Miltenyi CD4+ T cell isolation kit was used for magnetic negative selection to purify CD4+ T cells from thawed PBMCs. The trial cohort was composed of approximately 56 patients with relapsed/refractory classical Hodgkin lymphoma, for whom complete response, partial response or progressive disease was recorded as best overall response. Trial patients were treated with single-agent nivolumab in the multi-cohort phase II CheckMate 205 trial. An independent review committee assessed best overall response by applying the 2007 International Working Group response criteria. Trial PBMCs were collected just before the start of nivolumab (C1D1) and during therapy at cycle 2 day 1 and cycle 4 day 1. Peripheral blood was collected in 8 mL Vacutainer Cell Preparation Tubes, from which PBMCs were isolated by centrifugation and then cryopreserved. Purified CD4+ and CD8+ fractions were prepared only for cases with an additional available PBMC sample. On LS columns in a quadroMACS separator, the magnetically labelled cells were depleted, and the flow-through was collected as the purified fraction.

This sample stems from a study of PD-1 blockade in classical Hodgkin lymphoma (dated by TCRdb to about 2020). As for the study more broadly: Nivolumab dosing was 3 mg/kg intravenously every 2 weeks, continuing until either disease progression or unacceptable toxicity. The study used TCR beta sequencing and CyTOF to define a peripheral blood immune signature of response to PD-1 blockade in classical Hodgkin lymphoma. What the study reported, not specific to this receptor: Trial patients with a complete response had baseline diversity similar to that of newly diagnosed patients, while partial responders and progressors had significantly lower diversity. Diversity was lower in patients who began nivolumab less than 1 year after ASCT, so these patients were left out of later analyses to avoid confounding by immune reconstitution. A significant rise by C4D1 was seen in CD4+ but not CD8+ TCR diversity (p=0.0027 vs p=0.16), with the rise being most apparent in complete responders (p=0.02). Only a single clinical trial cohort was studied, and what caused the repertoire differences, possibly disease activity or prior therapy, remained undefined. Newly diagnosed patients were reported to have lower baseline TCR diversity than healthy donors, and relapsed/refractory patients were reported to have lower baseline TCR diversity still.

Including the terminal cysteine and phenylalanine, the CDR3 comprises 15 residues. Here the CDR3 DNA is all that survives: 45 bases in frame from base 1. A distance of 11 bases separates the germline ends of V and J, which lose 4 bases and 0 bases respectively. The germline V gene gives CDR1 as MDHEN and CDR2 as SYDVKM. The material was CD4+ T cells from blood, obtained before the fourth cycle of nivolumab. The V gene is TRBV28 and the J gene is TRBJ2-3; TRBD1 is a weak D gene call, 5 bases matching. The receptor's source is a human donor with classical Hodgkin lymphoma. CDR3 loop: CASSWGQGSTDTQYF. The DNA sequence follows: TGTGCCAGCAGTTGGGGCCAGGGTAGCACAGATACGCAGTATTTT.